A single sample is the source of the 5 T cell receptor beta chains below, sequenced in a study of vaccination and CD4 T cells after COVID-19. Specified treatment: approximately nine-day PBMC culture with coronavirus spike peptide pools or control peptides (ViraFEST assay). With the Oncomine TCR Beta short-read assay, DNA from cultured CD4+ T cells was sequenced. Each CDR3 protein gets one entry after TCRdb re-called the PCR reads with MiXCR. The table records 12,000 or so distinct CDR3 sequences, about 79% of them present only once. No antigen has been assigned to these receptors. Sequenced input: CD4+ T cells from blood, cultured in vitro. The source of these receptors is a human donor who had recovered from COVID-19.

The rearrangement links TRBV7-6 to TRBJ1-2; TRBD1 agrees at 8 bases. CDR3 length: 14 residues. V lost 5 bases, J lost 2 bases, and 4 bases stayed unmatched. Germline values: CDR1 SGHVS, CDR2 FNYEAQ. In DNA form, the CDR3 reads TGTGCCAGCAGCCGACAGGGGTTAAACTATGGCTACACCTTC. Translating it yields CASSRQGLNYGYTF.

The chain uses TRBV2 and TRBJ1-5, with D maybe TRBD1 (5 bases). V lost 5 bases to trimming and J lost 0 bases, with 20 bases between them. The CDR3 is 18 residues long. Germline CDR1 SNHLY, CDR2 FYNNEI. As DNA, the CDR3 is TGTGCCAGCAGTAGGGGAGGGGCACCCGATATTAGCAATCAGCCCCAGCATTTT. Protein product: CASSRGGAPDISNQPQHF.

The genes are TRBV5-4 and TRBJ2-7; D not certain. The V and J ends lost 0 bases and 3 bases respectively, with 7 bases between them. The CDR3 runs 13 residues. The germline gives CDR1 SGHNT, CDR2 YYREEE (reference sequence). The CDR3 spells CASSLGTGYEQYF. The CDR3 DNA is TGTGCCAGCAGCTTGGGTACGGGCTACGAGCAGTACTTC.

The chain couples TRBV7-9 to TRBJ2-5; 9 nucleotides match TRBD2. The CDR3 covers 14 residues. Germline V gene lookup returns CDR1 SEHNR and CDR2 FQNEAQ (reference sequence). V lost 2 bases to trimming and J lost 5 bases; unmatched junction nucleotides: 3. The CDR3 region has the DNA TGTGCCAGCAGCTTAATGGCGGGAGGGGAGACCCAGTACTTC. Protein: CASSLMAGGETQYF.

The chain couples TRBV7-9 to TRBJ2-3; TRBD2 aligns across 7 bases. V lost 5 bases and J lost 0; bases outside the gene matches: 8. The CDR3 has 16 amino acids. The germline V gene encodes CDR1 SEHNR and CDR2 FQNEAQ (reference sequence). The CDR3 nucleotides read TGTGCCAGCAGCAATAGCGGGCAGCTTAGCACAGATACGCAGTATTTT. This translates into CASSNSGQLSTDTQYF.